These T cell receptor beta chains were read from a single sample in a study of shared clonotypes between healthy human individuals. Method: immunoSEQ multiplex PCR; TCRdb's copy keeps in-frame clones and lacks some. The data contain approximately 2,000,000 clones, 85% to 95% of them singletons. Material for sequencing was naive CD4+ T cells from PBMCs. All receptors derive from a man in his late teens or twenties in good health. Some clones in this sample may be carry-over from other donors' samples. Both conserved end residues are part of each CDR3. D genes are given only for firm matches. Expanded clones are given a class, and other clones once, few, many or no size at all.

D | J | V | size | DNA | CDR3
TRBD2 | TRBJ2-5 | TRBV15 | NA | TGTGCCACCAGCAGAGGGACTAGTATGGAGACCCAGTACTTC | CATSRGTSMETQYF
NA | TRBJ2-7 | TRBV11-2 | NA | TGTGCCAGCAGCCCCCGAACCCGGGCCCCAGATACCTACGAGCAGTACTTC | CASSPRTRAPDTYEQYF
NA | TRBJ2-7 | TRBV30 | once | TGTGCCTGGACCCTAAGTGGGACAACCTACGAGCAGTACTTC | CAWTLSGTTYEQYF
TRBD1 | TRBJ2-1 | TRBV25-1 | NA | TGTGCCAGCAGTGGTTGGACAGGCTACATATATTCCTACAATGAGCAGTTCTTC | CASSGWTGYIYSYNEQFF
NA | TRBJ2-1 | TRBV11-3 | NA | TGTGCCAGCAGCTTAGACCGGGGGAGCAATGAGCAGTTCTTC | CASSLDRGSNEQFF
TRBD1 | TRBJ2-1 | TRBV15 | NA | TGTGCCACCAGGACAGGGCAGAGCTCCTACAATGAGCAGTTCTTC | CATRTGQSSYNEQFF
NA | TRBJ2-1 | TRBV5-1 | NA | TGCGCCAGCAGCTTGGGTTGGGCCACTGAGCAGTTCTTC | CASSLGWATEQFF
NA | TRBJ1-3 | TRBV6-6 | once | TGTGCCAGCAGTTACTCCCGGCAGGGTCAAAACACCATATATTTT | CASSYSRQGQNTIYF
TRBD1 | TRBJ1-1 | TRBV9 | NA | TGTGCCAGCAGCGAACCCAACCAGGGGGCTACCGAAGCTTTCTTT | CASSEPNQGATEAFF
NA | TRBJ1-2 | TRBV28 | NA | TGTGCCAGCAGTTTAGAGGACCTCTATGGCTACACCTTC | CASSLEDLYGYTF
NA | TRBJ1-1 | TRBV7-2 | NA | TGTGCCAGCAGCTTAGGTGGAGGGCTTGAAGCTTTCTTT | CASSLGGGLEAFF
NA | TRBJ2-7 | TRBV5-1 | NA | TGCGCCAGCAGCCTTCAGGGGTCCTCCTACGAGCAGTACTTC | CASSLQGSSYEQYF
NA | TRBJ1-2 | TRBV7-9 | NA | TGTGCCAGCAGCCCAGGTCCTCTTCGATTC | CASSPGPLRF
NA | TRBJ2-2 | TRBV9 | NA | TGTGCCAGCAGCGTAGGGTGGGGGCAGGTGAACACCGGGGAGCTGTTTTTT | CASSVGWGQVNTGELFF
TRBD2 | TRBJ2-5 | TRBV27 | few | TGTGCCAGCAGTTTAAGTCGCGCGGGAGGCCTCAAGACCCAGTACTTC | CASSLSRAGGLKTQYF
NA | TRBJ2-1 | TRBV15 | NA | TGTGCCACCAGCAGAGATATCGGAGGCAATGAGCAGTTCTTC | CATSRDIGGNEQFF
NA | TRBJ1-2 | TRBV5-1 | once | TGCGCCAGCAGCTTGGACAGGGTGGAATATGGCTACACCTTC | CASSLDRVEYGYTF
NA | TRBJ2-7 | TRBV25-1 | NA | TGTGCCAGCAGTGAATATGGAGACGAGCAGTACTTC | CASSEYGDEQYF
TRBD1 | TRBJ1-2 | TRBV5-6 | NA | TGTGCCAGCAGCTTGTTCTGGACAGGGGCCAACTATGGCTACACCTTC | CASSLFWTGANYGYTF
TRBD1 | TRBJ1-1 | TRBV7-9 | NA | TGTGCCAGCAGCCGACAGGGTGAGGCTTTCTTT | CASSRQGEAFF
NA | TRBJ1-5 | TRBV19 | NA | TGTGCCAGTAGTATTTCCGGACACAATCAGCCCCAGCATTTT | CASSISGHNQPQHF
TRBD2 | TRBJ2-5 | TRBV7-6 | NA | TGTGCCAGCAGCTTAGGCTACGGAGCGGGGGGGGAGGAGACCCAGTACTTC | CASSLGYGAGGEETQYF
NA | TRBJ2-5 | TRBV12-5 | NA | TGTGCTAGTGGTTCGGGTACCGGGGAGACCCAGTACTTC | CASGSGTGETQYF
NA | TRBJ2-1 | TRBV7-2 | NA | TGTGCCAGCAGCTTAGGAGGGGGGGCCTACAATGAGCAGTTCTTC | CASSLGGGAYNEQFF
TRBD1 | TRBJ1-3 | TRBV28 | NA | TGTGCCAGTATTGAAGCAGGGGGCGGATCGGCTGGAAACACCATATATTTT | CASIEAGGGSAGNTIYF
NA | TRBJ2-3 | TRBV29-1 | NA | TGCAGCGCCCTAGCGCCGCCGGGCACAGATACGCAGTATTTT | CSALAPPGTDTQYF
NA | TRBJ2-1 | TRBV20-1 | NA | TGCAGTGCTAGTTGGTACAATGAGCAGTTCTTC | CSASWYNEQFF
TRBD2 | TRBJ2-1 | TRBV25-1 | NA | TGTGCCAGCAGTGAACTACATACCGGGGGGAACAATGAGCAGTTCTTC | CASSELHTGGNNEQFF
NA | TRBJ1-2 | TRBV15 | NA | TGTGCCACCAGCAGAGATCGGAACTATGGCTACACCTTC | CATSRDRNYGYTF